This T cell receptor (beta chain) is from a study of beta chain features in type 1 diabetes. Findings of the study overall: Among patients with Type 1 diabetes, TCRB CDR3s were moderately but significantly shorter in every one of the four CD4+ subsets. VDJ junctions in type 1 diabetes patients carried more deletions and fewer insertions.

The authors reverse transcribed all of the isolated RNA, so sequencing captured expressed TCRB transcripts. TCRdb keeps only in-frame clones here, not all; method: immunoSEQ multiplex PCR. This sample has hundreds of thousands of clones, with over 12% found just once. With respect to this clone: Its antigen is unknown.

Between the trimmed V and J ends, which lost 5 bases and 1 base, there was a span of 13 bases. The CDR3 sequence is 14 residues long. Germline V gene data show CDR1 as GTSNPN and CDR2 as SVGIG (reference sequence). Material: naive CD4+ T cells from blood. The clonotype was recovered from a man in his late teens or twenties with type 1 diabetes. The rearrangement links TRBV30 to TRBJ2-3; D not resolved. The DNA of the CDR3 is TGTGCCTGGGGCGGTACGGTACGCACAGATACGCAGTATTTT. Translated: CAWGGTVRTDTQYF.